This TCR beta chain came from a study of cytomegalovirus exposure and HLA in healthy donors. Study-wide context: Early release data held 80 million to 100 million unique TCRs from HLA-typed donors. Ancestry clustering placed around four fifths of approximately 370 genotyped donors in the Caucasian-associated cluster.

CDR3 length: 14 residues. Trimming removed 6 bases at V and 3 bases at J, with 15 bases between. CDR1 and CDR2 from the germline V gene are LNHDA and SQIVND (reference sequence). By share, this clone counts as medium-sized (0.01 to 0.1%). PCR employed 60 Vbeta and 13 Jbeta primers. The repertoire was sequenced with immunoSEQ multiplex PCR; TCRdb's copy has only in-frame clones and lacks some. This table holds roughly 81,000 clones, around 79% found once. The source of this sequence is a man aged 25 to 40 in good health and CMV-seronegative. The chain links TRBV19 to TRBJ2-7, with a tentative D call TRBD1 (5 bases). The sample comprised PBMCs. CDR3: CASRTDTHHYEQYF. CDR3 in DNA: TGTGCCAGTAGGACAGATACCCACCACTACGAGCAGTACTTC.